This T cell receptor beta chain was captured in a study of T cell changes during pregnancy in multiple sclerosis. The table came from immunoSEQ multiplex PCR; TCRdb's copy has only in-frame clones and leaves some out. The sample has tens of thousands of clones, about 90% seen once. This clonotype was sampled from a female donor in good health, enrolled as a control in a pregnancy study. The starting material was CD4+ T cells from peripheral blood mononuclear cells, obtained after pregnancy.

CDR3 amino acids: CASTQESHEQYF. DNA for the CDR3: TGTGCCAGCACTCAGGAAAGCCACGAGCAGTACTTC. The chain joins TRBV2 to TRBJ2-7; no clear D gene. The CDR3 length is 12 residues. CDR1 is SNHLY, CDR2 FYNNEI, per germline. Trimming shortened V by 7 bases and J by 5 bases, and 12 bases separated the two germline ends. The variable domain in full, with the rest retrieved from reference TRBV2 and TRBJ2-7, is EPEVTQTPSHQVTQMGQEVILRCVPISNHLYFYWYRQILGQKVEFLVSFYNNEISEKSEIFDDQFSVERPDGSNFTLKIRSTKLEDSAMYFCASTQESHEQYFGPGTRLTVT.